The clone carrying this T cell receptor beta chain has only one observation. This sample was taken from a study of blood T cell repertoires in COVID-19. The CDR3 extends over 14 amino acids. Germline CDR1 SGHRS, CDR2 YFSETQ. V was trimmed by 3 bases and J by 6 bases, leaving 12 bases between them. The protocol was immunoSEQ multiplex PCR, while the TCRdb copy is restricted to in-frame clones and leaves out a portion. Altogether fewer than 45,000 clones are present, more than 90% being singletons, with the ten largest covering under 6%. The specimen was peripheral blood. The chain recombines TRBV5-1 with TRBJ2-2; D is unclear. The TCR sequence derives from a human donor in a cohort sampled during active COVID-19. The CDR3 DNA is TGCGCCAGCAGCTCCACATCTGGAGCCGGGGAGCTGTTTTTT. It codes for CASSSTSGAGELFF. The full variable domain, rest sourced from reference TRBV5-1 and TRBJ2-2, is KAGVTQTPRYLIKTRGQQVTLSCSPISGHRSVSWYQQTPGQGLQFLFEYFSETQRNKGNFPGRFSGRQFSNSRSEMNVSTLELGDSALYLCASSSTSGAGELFFGEGSRLTVL.